The 16 T cell receptor beta chains reported below all come from one sample, sequenced in a study of cytomegalovirus exposure and HLA in healthy donors (dated by TCRdb to about 2017). Library construction relied on the immunoSEQ multiplex PCR assay. The multiplex PCR relied on a mix of 60 forward primers for TCR Vbeta segments and 13 reverse primers for TCR Jbeta segments. TCRdb holds this immuneACCESS table with in-frame rearrangements only. Some clones are missing; in checked studies, unresolved V genes explain under half, and the rest has no known cause. Within this sample are just over 150,000 clones, with about 76% of them counted one time only. About 1.9% of the sample is held by the ten biggest clonotypes. Input material: PBMCs. The receptors derive from a female donor in good health and CMV-seronegative.

The chain recombines TRBV18 with TRBJ1-5; D uncertain. The CDR3 extends over 15 amino acids. Trimming left V 1 base short and J 9 bases short, with 16 bases between. Germline CDR1 and CDR2: KGHSH and LQKENI. In DNA, the CDR3 is TGTGCCAGCTCACCACGGGCGCCCGGAGGAGGGCCCCAGCATTTT. Its translation: CASSPRAPGGGPQHF.

The V gene is TRBV29-1, the J gene TRBJ1-1; no firm D call. Trimming removed 2 bases from V and 4 bases from J, with 11 bases in between. The CDR3 extends over 13 amino acids. CDR1 SQVTM and CDR2 ANQGSEA come from the germline V gene. The CDR3 DNA reads TGCAGCGTTGAACCCCGACACGTCACTGAAGCTTTCTTT. Protein product: CSVEPRHVTEAFF.

This chain connects TRBV5-1 to TRBJ2-3, with 10 bases lining up with TRBD2. The CDR3 runs to 17 residues. V lost 4 bases to trimming and J lost 6 bases; unmatched junction nucleotides: 14. The germline CDR1 and CDR2 sequences are SGHRS and YFSETQ. The CDR3 is CASSPLAGALSGDTQYF. The CDR3 DNA follows: TGCGCCAGCAGCCCGCTAGCGGGGGCCCTGTCAGGGGATACGCAGTATTTT. Complete variable domain (other parts from reference TRBV5-1 and TRBJ2-3): KAGVTQTPRYLIKTRGQQVTLSCSPISGHRSVSWYQQTPGQGLQFLFEYFSETQRNKGNFPGRFSGRQFSNSRSEMNVSTLELGDSALYLCASSPLAGALSGDTQYFGPGTRLTVL.

This clone has just one count. The chain carries TRBV7-3 and TRBJ2-2; a possible D gene is TRBD2 (7 bases). This CDR3 is built from 16 residues. The germline CDR1 and CDR2 sequences are SGHTA and FQGTGA. Trimming took 5 bases from V and 2 from J, leaving 15 bases between them. CDR3 protein: CASSLLGGANTGELFF. CDR3 bases: TGTGCCAGCAGCCTCCTAGGGGGGGCTAACACCGGGGAGCTGTTTTTT.

The V gene is TRBV6-4, the J gene TRBJ2-4; D remains unclear. The V end was cut by 10 bases, the J end by 8 bases, with 6 bases between. The germline V gene has CDR1 MRHNA and CDR2 SNTAGT. The CDR3 runs to 9 residues. CDR3 coding DNA: TGTGCCACCTCGGACATTCAGTACTTC. Translated, it gives CATSDIQYF.

V usage is TRBV19 and J usage is TRBJ2-1; TRBD2 matches 9 bases. This CDR3 is built from 15 residues. V trimming: 4 bases; J trimming: 2 bases; junction bases outside the gene matches: 3. Germline V gene sequence: CDR1 LNHDA, CDR2 SQIVND (reference sequence). In DNA form, the CDR3 reads TGTGCCAGTAGTAACCTAGCGGGACCCTACAATGAGCAGTTCTTC. Its translation: CASSNLAGPYNEQFF.

CDR3 coding DNA: TGTGCCAGCAGCTTGGGTTCAGGGTTGACCGGGGAGCTGTTTTTT. Its translation is CASSLGSGLTGELFF. The gene calls are TRBV5-4 and TRBJ2-2, with D perhaps matching TRBD1 (5 bases). Germline V gene sequence: CDR1 SGHNT, CDR2 YYREEE (reference sequence). The V end lost 0 bases, the J end lost 5 bases, and 11 bases lay between the germline ends. This CDR3 is built from 15 residues. Using reference TRBV5-4 and TRBJ2-2 for the parts outside the CDR3, the full variable domain is ETGVTQSPTHLIKTRGQQVTLRCSSQSGHNTVSWYQQALGQGPQFIFQYYREEENGRGNFPPRFSGLQFPNYSSELNVNALELDDSALYLCASSLGSGLTGELFFGEGSRLTVL.

CDR3 DNA: TGTGCCAGCACCGAGGGCCGGGCCGGGGAGCTGTTTTTT. It yields the protein CASTEGRAGELFF. The gene calls are TRBV7-3 and TRBJ2-2; maybe TRBD2 (5 bases). The germline gives CDR1 SGHTA, CDR2 FQGTGA. The CDR3 totals 13 residues. The V and J ends lost 7 bases and 6 bases respectively, with 12 bases between them.

This clone was counted between two and nine times. V usage is TRBV6-1 and J usage is TRBJ1-5; 9 bases line up with TRBD1. The V gene end was trimmed by 4 bases and the J gene end by 1 base; junction bases not matched to a gene: 2. In germline, CDR1 is MNHNS, CDR2 SASEGT. The CDR3 runs 15 residues. CDR3 amino acids: CASSVGQGSNQPQHF. In nucleotides, the CDR3 is TGTGCCAGCAGTGTAGGACAGGGGAGCAATCAGCCCCAGCATTTT.

The V and J genes are TRBV29-1 and TRBJ2-5, with 10 bases identical to TRBD2. This CDR3 contains 17 residues. The V gene end was trimmed by 5 bases and the J gene end by 4 bases; junction bases not matched to a gene: 16. Germline CDR1 reads SQVTM; CDR2 reads ANQGSEA. CDR3: CSVTSSASGSTRETQYF. Here the CDR3 DNA reads TGCAGCGTTACCAGTTCGGCTAGCGGGAGTACGAGAGAGACCCAGTACTTC.

Here the CDR3 DNA reads TGTGCCAGCTCATCCCTGGGACAGGGGAACTATGGCTACACCTTC. Encoded protein: CASSSLGQGNYGYTF. V and J are TRBV18 and TRBJ1-2; 10 nucleotides agree with TRBD1. V dropped 5 bases and J dropped 2; count of bases not matched to a gene: 5. CDR1 and CDR2 (germline): KGHSH, LQKENI. This CDR3 has 15 amino acids.

The chain links TRBV15 to TRBJ2-7, with TRBD2 matching over 11 bases. The CDR3 loop spans 16 amino acids. Germline assignment: CDR1 LNHNV and CDR2 YYDKDF (reference sequence). The V segment lost 0 bases and the J segment 4 bases; nucleotides outside the gene matches: 5. CDR3 sequence reads: CATSRDMASGGYEQYF. CDR3 sequence (DNA): TGTGCCACCAGCAGAGATATGGCTAGCGGGGGGTACGAGCAGTACTTC.

This chain uses TRBV5-6 with TRBJ2-3, with 7 bases matching TRBD1. Germline V CDR1 and CDR2: SGHDT, YYEEEE. This CDR3 region has 16 residues. The V gene end was trimmed by 2 bases and the J gene end by 1 base; junction bases not matched to a gene: 7. The CDR3 region is CASSFQQGFRTDTQYF. The CDR3 coding sequence is TGTGCCAGCAGCTTTCAACAGGGGTTCCGCACAGATACGCAGTATTTT.

V is TRBV7-3 and J is TRBJ2-1; 13 bases map to TRBD2. CDR1 and CDR2 from the germline V gene are SGHTA and FQGTGA. CDR3 size: 16 residues. V shed 4 bases, J shed 3 bases, and the junction held 3 bases outside the gene matches. CDR3 in amino acids: CASSYTSGRVYNEQFF. The CDR3 DNA follows: TGTGCCAGCAGCTATACTAGCGGGAGGGTCTACAATGAGCAGTTCTTC.

The chain is built from TRBV21-1 and TRBJ2-7; the D call TRBD2 from the table was never checked on the DNA. TRBV21-1 is flagged as a pseudogene. CDR3 length: 16 amino acids. The chain's CDR3 is CASSKDLGGETYEQYF. CDR3 sequence (DNA): TGTGCCAGCAGCAAAGACCTAGGCGGGGAAACCTACGAGCAGTACTTC.

This chain links TRBV5-4 with TRBJ2-3; 8 bases match TRBD2. This CDR3 is built from 14 residues. J was trimmed by 5 bases and V by 2 bases; bases with no gene match: 4. Germline V lookup: CDR1 SGHNT, CDR2 YYREEE (reference sequence). This chain's CDR3 is CASSLAGAGDTQYF. DNA for the CDR3: TGTGCCAGCAGCTTAGCGGGAGCTGGAGATACGCAGTATTTT. Complete variable domain (other parts from reference TRBV5-4 and TRBJ2-3): ETGVTQSPTHLIKTRGQQVTLRCSSQSGHNTVSWYQQALGQGPQFIFQYYREEENGRGNFPPRFSGLQFPNYSSELNVNALELDDSALYLCASSLAGAGDTQYFGPGTRLTVL.